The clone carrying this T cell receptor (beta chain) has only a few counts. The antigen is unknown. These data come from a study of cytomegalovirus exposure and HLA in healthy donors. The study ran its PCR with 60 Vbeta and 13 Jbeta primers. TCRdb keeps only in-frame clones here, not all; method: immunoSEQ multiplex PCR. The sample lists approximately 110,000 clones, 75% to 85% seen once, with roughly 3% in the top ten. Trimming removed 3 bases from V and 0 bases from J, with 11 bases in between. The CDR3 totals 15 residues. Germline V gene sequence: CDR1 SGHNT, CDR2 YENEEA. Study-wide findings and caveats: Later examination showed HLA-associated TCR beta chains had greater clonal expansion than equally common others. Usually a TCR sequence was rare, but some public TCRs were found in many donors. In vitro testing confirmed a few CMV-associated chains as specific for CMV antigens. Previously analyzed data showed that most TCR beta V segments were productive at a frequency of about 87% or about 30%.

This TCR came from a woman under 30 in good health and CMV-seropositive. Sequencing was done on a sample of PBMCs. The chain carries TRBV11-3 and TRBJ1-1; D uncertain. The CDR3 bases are TGTGCCAGCAGCTTTCCGGGAGAGTTGAACACTGAAGCTTTCTTT. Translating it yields CASSFPGELNTEAFF. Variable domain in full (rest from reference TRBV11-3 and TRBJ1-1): EAGVVQSPRYKIIEKKQPVAFWCNPISGHNTLYWYLQNLGQGPELLIRYENEEAVDDSQLPKDRFSAERLKGVDSTLKIQPAELGDSAVYLCASSFPGELNTEAFFGQGTRLTVV.